The TCR beta chain described here comes from a study of blood T cell repertoires in COVID-19. Overall study: The cDNA or gDNA used as material had been derived from T cells, B-cell-depleted T cells, or PBMCs.

The sample holds a few counts of this clone. How the authors handled the data: Using reference gene primer amplification, nucleated cell counts were estimated. Some clones are missing from TCRdb's copy, which holds only in-frame ones; the method was immunoSEQ multiplex PCR. D and trimming were read from the DNA, whereas the V and J calls and clone size are those reported in that table. The sample records under 200,000 clones, 82% being singletons. V lost 4 bases and J lost 3; bases outside the gene matches: 7. The CDR3 runs to 14 residues. CDR1 is SGHNT, CDR2 YYREEE, per germline (reference sequence). Participants spanned ages roughly 18 to 90 years and resided in over 20 US areas.

The sequenced sample consisted of PBMCs or T cells enriched from blood (not recorded which). The source is a woman aged 55-69 years with acute COVID-19. This chain links TRBV5-4 with TRBJ2-7; 7 bases match TRBD1. The CDR3, as DNA: TGTGCCAGCAGCCTACCGGGACAGCTCTACGAGCAGTACTTC. This translates into CASSLPGQLYEQYF.